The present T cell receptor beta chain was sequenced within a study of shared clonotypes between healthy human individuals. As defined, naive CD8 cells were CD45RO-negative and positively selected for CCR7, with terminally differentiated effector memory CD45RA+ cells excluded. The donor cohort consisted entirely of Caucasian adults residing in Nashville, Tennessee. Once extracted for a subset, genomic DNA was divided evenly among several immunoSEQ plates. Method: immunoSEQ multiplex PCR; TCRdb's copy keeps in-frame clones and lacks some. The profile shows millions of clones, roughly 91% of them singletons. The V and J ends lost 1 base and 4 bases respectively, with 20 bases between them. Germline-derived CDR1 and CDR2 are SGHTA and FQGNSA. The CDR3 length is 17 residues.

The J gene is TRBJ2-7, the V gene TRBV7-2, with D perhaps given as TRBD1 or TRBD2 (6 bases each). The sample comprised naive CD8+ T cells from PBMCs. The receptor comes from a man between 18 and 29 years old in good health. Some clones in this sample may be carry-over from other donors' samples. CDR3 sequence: CASSLGGGRNSLYEQYF. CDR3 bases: TGTGCCAGCAGCTTAGGTGGGGGGCGGAACTCGCTTTACGAGCAGTACTTC.